The 4 T cell receptor beta chains presented below share a single source sample, sequenced in a study of metastatic and nonmetastatic thyroid tumors. TCRdb re-called the PCR reads through MiXCR. Of thousands of clones listed, around a sixth are singletons. No treatment had been given to any patient before thyroid surgery. What was sequenced was adjacent normal tissue. Source of these receptors: a female donor with papillary thyroid cancer or a benign thyroid nodule (not recorded which). Some clones in this sample may be carry-over from other donors' samples.

Only a few counts were recorded for this clone. The J gene is TRBJ2-5, the V gene TRBV15; TRBD2 might be the D (6 bases). Looked up from germline, CDR1 is LNHNV and CDR2 is YYDKDF (reference sequence). Trimming removed 4 bases at V and 5 bases at J, with 14 bases between. CDR3 length: 14 residues. CDR3 in DNA: TGTGCCACCAGCACTCGGGAGTCCTCGGAGACCCAGTACTTC. This sequence encodes CATSTRESSETQYF.

The chain couples TRBV7-8 to TRBJ1-1, with D uncertain. The germline V gene encodes CDR1 SGHVS and CDR2 FQNEAQ. The CDR3 loop spans 14 amino acids. V was clipped by 1 base and J by 11 bases, with 17 bases between them. This chain's CDR3 is CASSLDPGGNEAFF. CDR3 DNA sequence: TGTGCCAGCAGCTTAGATCCGGGAGGAAATGAGGCTTTCTTT.

The rearrangement uses TRBV29-1 and TRBJ2-1, with a tentative D call TRBD2 (7 bases). This CDR3 spans 17 amino acids. Per the germline V gene, CDR1 is SQVTM and CDR2 is ANQGSEA. The V end was cut by 6 bases, the J end by 9 bases, with 30 bases between. This CDR3 is CSVHGGLAAQKFSEQFF. Here the CDR3 DNA reads TGCAGCGTCCACGGGGGGCTAGCGGCTCAGAAATTTAGTGAGCAGTTCTTC.

This clone ranks as medium-sized. The CDR3 protein is CSARSAGELFF. The CDR3 nucleotides are TGCAGTGCTAGGAGTGCCGGGGAGCTGTTTTTT. V is TRBV20-1 and J is TRBJ2-2; D unclear. The germline V gene encodes CDR1 DFQATT and CDR2 SNEGSKA (reference sequence). The V and J ends lost 3 bases and 6 bases respectively, with 5 bases between them. The length of the CDR3 is 11 residues.